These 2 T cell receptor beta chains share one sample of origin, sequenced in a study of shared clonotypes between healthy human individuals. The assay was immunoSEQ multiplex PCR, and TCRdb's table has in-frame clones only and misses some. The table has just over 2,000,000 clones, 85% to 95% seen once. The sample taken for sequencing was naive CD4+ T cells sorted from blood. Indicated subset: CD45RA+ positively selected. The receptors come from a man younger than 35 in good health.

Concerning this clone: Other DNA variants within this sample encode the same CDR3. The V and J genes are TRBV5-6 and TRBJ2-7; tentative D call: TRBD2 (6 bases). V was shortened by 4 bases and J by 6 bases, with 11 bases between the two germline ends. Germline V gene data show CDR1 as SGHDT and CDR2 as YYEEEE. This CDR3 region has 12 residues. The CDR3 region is CASSLLATEQYF. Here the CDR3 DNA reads TGTGCCAGCAGCCTTCTAGCGACCGAGCAGTACTTC.

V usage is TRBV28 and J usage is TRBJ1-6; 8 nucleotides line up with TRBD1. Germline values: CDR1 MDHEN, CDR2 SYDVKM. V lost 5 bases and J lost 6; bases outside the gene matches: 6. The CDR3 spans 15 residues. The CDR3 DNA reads TGTGCCAGCAGTCGAACGGGACAGGTTAATTCACCCCTCCACTTT. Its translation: CASSRTGQVNSPLHF.